The source of this TCR beta chain is a study of T-cell memory formation after mild COVID-19. Looking at the study overall: Largely, the TCR clusters proved donor specific.

Of note for this clonotype: Its antigen is unknown.

V was clipped by 5 bases and J by 3 bases, with 15 bases between them. This CDR3 has 14 residues. Germline values: CDR1 SQVTM, CDR2 ANQGSEA. General study results and limits: Contracting CD8+ clones were enriched in EMRA, CD4+ mainly in CM and EM. From day 15 to 85, contracting clones were balanced between CD4 and CD8, whereas later expanders leaned toward CD4+.

TCRdb reprocessed the 5' RACE reads with MiXCR, giving one entry per CDR3 protein. The sample has about 180,000 distinct CDR3 sequences; roughly 17% are singletons. The rearrangement links TRBV29-1 to TRBJ2-3; D ambiguous. The clonotype was recovered from an adult woman who had mild COVID-19 (a few samples of this study predate the infection). Cell type and time point are not known. Specimen: PBMCs or a T cell subset sorted from them (not recorded which). CDR3 bases: TGCAGCGTTAGTTCCAGATGGATGACAGATACGCAGTATTTT. The encoded protein is CSVSSRWMTDTQYF.